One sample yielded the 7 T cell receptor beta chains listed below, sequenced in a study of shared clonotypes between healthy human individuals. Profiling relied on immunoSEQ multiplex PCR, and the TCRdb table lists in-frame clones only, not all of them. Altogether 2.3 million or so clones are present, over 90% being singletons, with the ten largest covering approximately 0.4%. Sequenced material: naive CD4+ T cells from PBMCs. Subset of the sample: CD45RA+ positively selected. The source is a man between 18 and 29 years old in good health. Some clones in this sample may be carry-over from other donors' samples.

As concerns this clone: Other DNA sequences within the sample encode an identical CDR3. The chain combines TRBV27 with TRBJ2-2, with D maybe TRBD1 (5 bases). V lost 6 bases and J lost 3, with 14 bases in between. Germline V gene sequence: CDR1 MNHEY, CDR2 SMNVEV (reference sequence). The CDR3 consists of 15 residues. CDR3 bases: TGTGCCAGCAGCCTAAGGGGCAGGGACACCGGGGAGCTGTTTTTT. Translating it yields CASSLRGRDTGELFF.

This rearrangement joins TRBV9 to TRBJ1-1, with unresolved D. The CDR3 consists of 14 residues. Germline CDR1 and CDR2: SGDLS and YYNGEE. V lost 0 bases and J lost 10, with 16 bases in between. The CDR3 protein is CASSVAPNRAGAFF. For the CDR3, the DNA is TGTGCCAGCAGCGTAGCCCCAAACAGAGCCGGAGCTTTCTTT.

The chain's CDR3 is CASSGSGTSTDTQYF. The CDR3 DNA reads TGTGCCAGCAGCGGATCCGGGACTAGCACAGATACGCAGTATTTT. This chain joins TRBV9 and TRBJ2-3; D is possibly TRBD2 (6 bases). Germline lookup yields CDR1 SGDLS and CDR2 YYNGEE. The V and J ends lost 3 bases and 0 bases respectively, with 11 bases between them. This CDR3 spans 15 amino acids.

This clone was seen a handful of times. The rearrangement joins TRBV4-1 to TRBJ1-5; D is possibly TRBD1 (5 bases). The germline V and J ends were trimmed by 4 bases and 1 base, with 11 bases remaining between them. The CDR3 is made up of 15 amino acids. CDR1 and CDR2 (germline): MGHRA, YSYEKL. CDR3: CASSPYRDSNQPQHF. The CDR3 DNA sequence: TGCGCCAGCAGCCCCTACCGGGACAGCAATCAGCCCCAGCATTTT.

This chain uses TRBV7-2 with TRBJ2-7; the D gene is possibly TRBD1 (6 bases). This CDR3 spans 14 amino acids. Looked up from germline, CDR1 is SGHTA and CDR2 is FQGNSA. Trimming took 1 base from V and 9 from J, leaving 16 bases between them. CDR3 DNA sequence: TGTGCCAGCAGCTTAGGGACAGCACTACAACTGCAGTACTTC. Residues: CASSLGTALQLQYF.

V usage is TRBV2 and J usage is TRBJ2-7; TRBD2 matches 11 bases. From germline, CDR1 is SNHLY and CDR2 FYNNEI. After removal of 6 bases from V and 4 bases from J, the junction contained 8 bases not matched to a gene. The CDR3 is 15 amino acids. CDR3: CASRRRLAGSYEQYF. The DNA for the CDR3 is TGTGCCAGCAGGAGGAGACTAGCGGGATCGTACGAGCAGTACTTC.

The CDR3 DNA follows: TGTGCCAGCAGCGGACGGGACCGGACGGCGGGCTACACCTTC. Translated, it gives CASSGRDRTAGYTF. This rearrangement joins TRBV7-8 to TRBJ1-2; possible D gene TRBD1, 5 bases. Trimming shortened V by 5 bases and J by 8 bases, and 18 bases separated the two germline ends. Germline CDR1 reads SGHVS; CDR2 reads FQNEAQ. The CDR3 covers 14 residues.